Sequencing of this TCR beta chain was carried out in a study of T cells after yellow fever vaccination. Study results and caveats: Primary-vaccination clones mostly resurfaced post-booster (approximately 96% CD4, 75% to 90% CD8).

This clonotype was seen a few times. Its target is unknown. CDR3 length: 14 amino acids. The germline V gene has CDR1 DFQATT and CDR2 SNEGSKA (reference sequence). Trimming took 5 bases from V and 1 from J, leaving 12 bases between them. Template switching by 5'RACE produced TCR cDNA, adding a universal primer site and UMIs. TCRdb analysed the 5' RACE reads with MiXCR anew, one entry per CDR3 protein. The sample shows hundreds of thousands of distinct CDR3 sequences, around 16% of them seen only once. The V call is TRBV20-1, the J call TRBJ2-1, with D perhaps matching TRBD1 or TRBD2 (6 bases each). Sequencing used PBMCs, obtained 5 days after the first yellow fever vaccination. This sequence originates from a man between 18 and 35 years old who received the YFV17D yellow fever vaccine. CDR3 region: CSAGGGQSYNEQFF. The DNA for the CDR3 is TGCAGTGCTGGAGGGGGGCAGTCCTACAATGAGCAGTTCTTC.